Shown below are 3 T cell receptor beta chains from a single sample sequenced in a study of regulatory T cells in long-lasting Graves disease. To make TCR beta libraries, researchers used iRepertoire HTBI primers and Arm-PCR of CDR3 regions. MiXCR, run by TCRdb on the multiplex PCR reads, gives a single entry per CDR3 protein. The repertoire includes over 650,000 distinct CDR3 sequences, around 30% of them detected once, and around 42% sits in the top ten. Time point noted: persistent/refractory GD, antithyroid drugs over 5 years with positive TRAb. PBMCs were the source of the RNA used for TCR sequencing. The sequences come from peripheral blood mononuclear cells (PBMCs), collected when the disease was refractory, from a patient treated with antithyroid drugs. The origin of the receptors is a female donor with Graves disease.

This clonotype was recorded at least ten times. The chain uses TRBV2 and TRBJ1-5; D is unresolved. Trimming stripped 6 bases from V and 6 bases from J, with 9 bases between. The CDR3 runs to 12 residues. Germline V gene data show CDR1 as SNHLY and CDR2 as FYNNEI. In nucleotides, the CDR3 is TGTGCCAGCAGGCTGGGTGGTCAGCCCCAGCATTTT. Translated, it gives CASRLGGQPQHF.

This clonotype was seen at least ten times. This chain uses TRBV28 with TRBJ1-2, with no clear D. CDR1 MDHEN and CDR2 SYDVKM come from the germline V gene. The V end lost 11 bases, the J end lost 0 bases, and 16 bases lay between the germline ends. The CDR3 totals 14 residues. CDR3 nucleotide sequence: TGTGCCGTCTTAGGCGCAGAAGCTAACTATGGCTACACCTTC. Translated, it gives CAVLGAEANYGYTF.

This clonotype was picked up a small number of times. The chain has TRBV6-5 and TRBJ2-2, with 8 bases aligning to TRBD1. Trimming at V came to 0 bases and at J to 7 bases, leaving 10 bases not matched to a gene. This CDR3 contains 17 residues. Per germline, CDR1 MNHEY and CDR2 SVGAGI. CDR3: CASSYSTSRGLSGELFF. The DNA for the CDR3 is TGTGCCAGCAGTTACTCGACTTCCAGGGGGCTTAGCGGGGAGCTGTTTTTT.